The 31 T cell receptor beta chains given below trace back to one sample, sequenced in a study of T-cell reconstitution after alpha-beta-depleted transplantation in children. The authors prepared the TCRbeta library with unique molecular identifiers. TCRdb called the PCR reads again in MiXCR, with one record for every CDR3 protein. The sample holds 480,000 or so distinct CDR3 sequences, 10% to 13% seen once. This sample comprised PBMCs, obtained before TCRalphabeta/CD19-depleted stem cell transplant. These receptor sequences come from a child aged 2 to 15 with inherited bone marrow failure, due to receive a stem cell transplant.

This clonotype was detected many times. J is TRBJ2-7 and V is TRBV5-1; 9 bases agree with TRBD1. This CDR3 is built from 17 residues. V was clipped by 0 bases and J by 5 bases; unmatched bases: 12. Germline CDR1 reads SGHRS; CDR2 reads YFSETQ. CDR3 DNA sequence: TGCGCCAGCAGCTTGGGGCGGCGGGGGACAGGGATCGACGAGCAGTACTTC. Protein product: CASSLGRRGTGIDEQYF.

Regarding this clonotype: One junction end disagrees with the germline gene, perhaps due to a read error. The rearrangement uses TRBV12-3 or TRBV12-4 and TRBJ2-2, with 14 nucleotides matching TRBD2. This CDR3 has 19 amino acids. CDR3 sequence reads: CARRSTGTSGGDNTGELFF. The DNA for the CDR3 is TGTGCCCGCAGGTCGACCGGGACTAGCGGGGGAGATAACACCGGGGAGCTGTTTTTT.

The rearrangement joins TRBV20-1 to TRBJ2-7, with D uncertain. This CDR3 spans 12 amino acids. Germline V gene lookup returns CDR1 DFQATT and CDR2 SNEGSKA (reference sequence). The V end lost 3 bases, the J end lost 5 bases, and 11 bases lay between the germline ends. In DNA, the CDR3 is TGCAGTGCTAGCGGGCACCCCCACGAGCAGTACTTC. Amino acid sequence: CSASGHPHEQYF.

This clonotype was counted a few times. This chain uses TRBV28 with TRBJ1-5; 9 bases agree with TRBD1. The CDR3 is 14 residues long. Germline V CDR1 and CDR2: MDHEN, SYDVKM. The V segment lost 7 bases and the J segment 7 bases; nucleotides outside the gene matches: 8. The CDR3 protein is CASIDRGGYQPQHF. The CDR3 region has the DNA TGTGCCAGCATTGACAGGGGGGGGTACCAGCCCCAGCATTTT.

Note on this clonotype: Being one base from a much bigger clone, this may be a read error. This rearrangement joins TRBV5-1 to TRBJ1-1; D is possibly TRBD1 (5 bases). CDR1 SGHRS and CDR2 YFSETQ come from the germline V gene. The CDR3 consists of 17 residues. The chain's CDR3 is CASSFVTGTSMNTGAFF. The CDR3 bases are TGCGCCAGCAGCTTTGTGACCGGGACCTCGATGAACACTGGAGCTTTCTTT.

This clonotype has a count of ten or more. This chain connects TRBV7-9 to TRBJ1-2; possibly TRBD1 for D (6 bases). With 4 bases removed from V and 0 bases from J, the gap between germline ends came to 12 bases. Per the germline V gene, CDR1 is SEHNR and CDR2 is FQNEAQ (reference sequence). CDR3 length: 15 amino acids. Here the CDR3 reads CASSYRDTANYGYTF. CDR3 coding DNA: TGTGCCAGCAGCTACCGGGACACCGCTAACTATGGCTACACCTTC.

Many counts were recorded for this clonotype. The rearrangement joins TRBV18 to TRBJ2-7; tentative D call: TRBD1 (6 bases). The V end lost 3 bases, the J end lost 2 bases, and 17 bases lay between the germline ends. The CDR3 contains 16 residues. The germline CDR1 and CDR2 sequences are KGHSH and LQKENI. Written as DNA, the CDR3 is TGTGCCAGCTCACCGGCCCGGGACACCTCTGCCTACGAGCAGTACTTC. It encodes CASSPARDTSAYEQYF.

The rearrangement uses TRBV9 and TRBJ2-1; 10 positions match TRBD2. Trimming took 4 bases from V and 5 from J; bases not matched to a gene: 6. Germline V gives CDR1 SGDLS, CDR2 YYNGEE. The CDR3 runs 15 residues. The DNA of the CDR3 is TGTGCCAGCAGCCAGGCTAGCGGGAGTCACAATGAGCAGTTCTTC. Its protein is CASSQASGSHNEQFF.

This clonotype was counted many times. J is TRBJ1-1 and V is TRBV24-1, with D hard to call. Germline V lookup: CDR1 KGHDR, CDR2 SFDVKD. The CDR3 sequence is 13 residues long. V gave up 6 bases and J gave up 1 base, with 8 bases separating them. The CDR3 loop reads CATSPSGNTEAFF. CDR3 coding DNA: TGTGCCACCAGTCCCTCGGGGAACACTGAAGCTTTCTTT.

This chain's CDR3 is CSASQLAGGPTRGEQFF. The CDR3 nucleotides are TGCAGTGCTAGCCAACTAGCGGGAGGGCCCACGCGGGGGGAGCAGTTCTTC. The V gene is TRBV20-1, the J gene TRBJ2-1; 13 bases are shared with TRBD2. V gave up 3 bases and J gave up 10 bases; unmatched junction bases: 15. Germline V gene sequence: CDR1 DFQATT, CDR2 SNEGSKA (reference sequence). The CDR3 spans 17 residues.

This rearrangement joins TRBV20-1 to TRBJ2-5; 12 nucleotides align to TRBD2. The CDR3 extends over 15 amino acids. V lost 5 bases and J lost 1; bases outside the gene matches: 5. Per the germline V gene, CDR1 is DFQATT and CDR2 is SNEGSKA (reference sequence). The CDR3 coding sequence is TGCAGTGCTCAGCGGACTAGCGGGACCCAAGAGACCCAGTACTTC. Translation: CSAQRTSGTQETQYF.

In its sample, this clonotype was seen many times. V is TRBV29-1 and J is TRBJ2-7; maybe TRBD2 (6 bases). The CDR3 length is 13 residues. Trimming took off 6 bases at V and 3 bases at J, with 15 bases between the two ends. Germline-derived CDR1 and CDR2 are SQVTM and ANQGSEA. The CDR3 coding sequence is TGCAGCGTAAGATCGGGGGTGGGCTACGAGCAGTACTTC. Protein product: CSVRSGVGYEQYF.

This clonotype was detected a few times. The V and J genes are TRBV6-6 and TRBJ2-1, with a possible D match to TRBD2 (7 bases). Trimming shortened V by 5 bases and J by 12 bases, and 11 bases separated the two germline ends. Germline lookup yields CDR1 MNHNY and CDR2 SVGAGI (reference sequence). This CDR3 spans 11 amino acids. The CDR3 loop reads CASSPGEGQFF. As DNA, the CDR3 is TGTGCCAGCAGTCCAGGGGAGGGGCAGTTCTTC.

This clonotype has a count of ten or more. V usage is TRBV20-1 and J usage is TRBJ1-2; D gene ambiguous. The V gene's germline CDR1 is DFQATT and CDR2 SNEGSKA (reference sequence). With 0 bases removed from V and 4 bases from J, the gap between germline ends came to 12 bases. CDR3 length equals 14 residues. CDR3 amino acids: CSARDQAAGYGYTF. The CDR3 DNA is TGCAGTGCTAGAGATCAGGCGGCGGGCTATGGCTACACCTTC.

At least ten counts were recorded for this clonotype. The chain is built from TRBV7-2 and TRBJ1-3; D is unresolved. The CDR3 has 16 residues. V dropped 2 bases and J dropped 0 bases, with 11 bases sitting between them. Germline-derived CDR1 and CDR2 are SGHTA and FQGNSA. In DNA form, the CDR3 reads TGTGCCAGCAGCTTATGGCCTTCCCACTCTGGAAACACCATATATTTT. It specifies CASSLWPSHSGNTIYF.

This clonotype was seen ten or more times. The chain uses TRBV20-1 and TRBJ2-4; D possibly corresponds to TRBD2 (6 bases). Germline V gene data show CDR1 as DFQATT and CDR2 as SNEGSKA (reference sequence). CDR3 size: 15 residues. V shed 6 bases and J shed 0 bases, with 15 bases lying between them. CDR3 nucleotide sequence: TGCAGTGCCATCGCGGGGTCTCTAGCCAAAAACATTCAGTACTTC. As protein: CSAIAGSLAKNIQYF.

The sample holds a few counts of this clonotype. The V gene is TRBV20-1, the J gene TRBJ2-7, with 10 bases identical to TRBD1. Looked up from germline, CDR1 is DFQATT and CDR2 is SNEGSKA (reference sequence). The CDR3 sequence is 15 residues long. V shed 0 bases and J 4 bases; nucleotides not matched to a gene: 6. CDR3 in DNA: TGCAGTGCTAGAGACCACGGGACAGGGGCGTACGAGCAGTACTTC. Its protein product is CSARDHGTGAYEQYF.

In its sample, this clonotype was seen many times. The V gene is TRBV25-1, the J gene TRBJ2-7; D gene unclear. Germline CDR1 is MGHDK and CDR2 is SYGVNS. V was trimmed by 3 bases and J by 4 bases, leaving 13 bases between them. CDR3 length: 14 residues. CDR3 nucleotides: TGTGCCAGCAGTGATCGTTCGGCACGTTACGAGCAGTACTTC. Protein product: CASSDRSARYEQYF.

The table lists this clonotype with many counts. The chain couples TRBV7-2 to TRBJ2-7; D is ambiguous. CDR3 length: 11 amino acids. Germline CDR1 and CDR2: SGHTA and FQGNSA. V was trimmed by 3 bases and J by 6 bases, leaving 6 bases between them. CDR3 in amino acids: CASSFHLEQYF. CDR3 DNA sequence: TGTGCCAGCAGCTTCCACCTCGAGCAGTACTTC.

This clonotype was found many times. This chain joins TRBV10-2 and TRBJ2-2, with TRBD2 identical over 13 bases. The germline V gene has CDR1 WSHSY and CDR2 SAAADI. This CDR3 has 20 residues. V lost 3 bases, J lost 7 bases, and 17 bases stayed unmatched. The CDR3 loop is CASSDASTSGRAGLVGELFF. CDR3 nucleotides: TGCGCCAGCAGTGACGCTTCAACTAGCGGGAGGGCTGGTTTAGTCGGGGAGCTGTTTTTT.

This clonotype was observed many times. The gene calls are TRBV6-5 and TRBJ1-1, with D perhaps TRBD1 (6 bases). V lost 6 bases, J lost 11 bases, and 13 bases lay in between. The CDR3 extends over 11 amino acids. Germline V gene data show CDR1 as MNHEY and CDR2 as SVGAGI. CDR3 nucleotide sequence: TGTGCCAGCAGCAGTGAGGGGGTTGCTTTCTTT. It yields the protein CASSSEGVAFF.

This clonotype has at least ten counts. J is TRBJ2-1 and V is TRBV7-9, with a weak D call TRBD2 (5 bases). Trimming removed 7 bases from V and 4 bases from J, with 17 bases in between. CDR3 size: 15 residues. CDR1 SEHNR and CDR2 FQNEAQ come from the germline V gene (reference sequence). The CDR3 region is CASIHGNGSYNEQFF. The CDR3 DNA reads TGTGCCAGCATCCACGGGAACGGGTCTTACAATGAGCAGTTCTTC.

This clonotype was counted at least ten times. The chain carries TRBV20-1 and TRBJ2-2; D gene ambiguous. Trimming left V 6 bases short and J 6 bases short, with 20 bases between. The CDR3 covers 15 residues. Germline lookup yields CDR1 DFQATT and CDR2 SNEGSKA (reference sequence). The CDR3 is CSARIGPPTAGELFF. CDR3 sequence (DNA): TGCAGTGCCCGTATCGGGCCCCCGACGGCCGGGGAGCTGTTTTTT.

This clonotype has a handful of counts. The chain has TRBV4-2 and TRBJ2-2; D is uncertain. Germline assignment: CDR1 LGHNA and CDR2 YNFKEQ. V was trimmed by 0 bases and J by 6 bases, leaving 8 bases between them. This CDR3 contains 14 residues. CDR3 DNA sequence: TGTGCCAGCAGCCAAGATATTCGCCCCGGGGAGCTGTTTTTT. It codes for CASSQDIRPGELFF.

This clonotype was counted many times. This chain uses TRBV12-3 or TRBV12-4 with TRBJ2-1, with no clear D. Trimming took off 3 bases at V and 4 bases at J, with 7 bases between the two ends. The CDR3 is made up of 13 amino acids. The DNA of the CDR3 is TGTGCCAGCAGTTTCCTAGTATACAATGAGCAGTTCTTC. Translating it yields CASSFLVYNEQFF.

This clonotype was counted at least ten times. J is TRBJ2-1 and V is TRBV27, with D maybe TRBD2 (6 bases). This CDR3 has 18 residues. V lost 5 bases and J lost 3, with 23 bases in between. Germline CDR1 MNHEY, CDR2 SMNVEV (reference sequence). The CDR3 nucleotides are TGTGCCAGCAGTGAACGACCTCCCGGGACTCTGATCTACAATGAGCAGTTCTTC. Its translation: CASSERPPGTLIYNEQFF.

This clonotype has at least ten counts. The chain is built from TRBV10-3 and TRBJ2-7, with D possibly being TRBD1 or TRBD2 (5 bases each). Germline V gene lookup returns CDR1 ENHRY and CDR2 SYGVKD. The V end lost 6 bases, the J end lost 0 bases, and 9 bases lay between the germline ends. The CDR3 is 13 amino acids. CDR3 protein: CAISGDLSYEQYF. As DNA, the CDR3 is TGTGCCATCAGCGGGGACCTCTCCTACGAGCAGTACTTC.

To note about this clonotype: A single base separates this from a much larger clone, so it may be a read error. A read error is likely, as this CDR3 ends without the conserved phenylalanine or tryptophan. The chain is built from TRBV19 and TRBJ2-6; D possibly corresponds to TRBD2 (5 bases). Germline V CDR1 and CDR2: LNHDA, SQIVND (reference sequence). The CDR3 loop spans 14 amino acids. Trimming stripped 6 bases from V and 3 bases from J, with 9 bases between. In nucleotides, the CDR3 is TGTGCCAGTAGGTTCCGGGGTGGGGCCAACGTCCTGACTTCC. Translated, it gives CASRFRGGANVLTS.

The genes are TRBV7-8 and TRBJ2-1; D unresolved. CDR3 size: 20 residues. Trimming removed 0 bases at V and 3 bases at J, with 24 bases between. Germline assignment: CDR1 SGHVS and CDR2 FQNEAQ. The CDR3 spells CASSLALPGGFKAVYNEQFF. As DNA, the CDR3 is TGTGCCAGCAGCTTAGCCCTCCCTGGCGGATTCAAAGCAGTCTACAATGAGCAGTTCTTC.

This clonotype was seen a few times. The CDR3 region is CASSQAGAGDRAQGYTF. The CDR3 DNA reads TGTGCCAGCAGCCAAGCCGGTGCTGGGGACAGGGCACAGGGCTACACCTTC. This chain joins TRBV3-1 and TRBJ1-2; 9 nucleotides match TRBD1. The germline CDR1 and CDR2 sequences are LGHDT and YNNKEL (reference sequence). The CDR3 covers 17 residues. V lost 1 base, J lost 8 bases, and 14 bases stayed unmatched.

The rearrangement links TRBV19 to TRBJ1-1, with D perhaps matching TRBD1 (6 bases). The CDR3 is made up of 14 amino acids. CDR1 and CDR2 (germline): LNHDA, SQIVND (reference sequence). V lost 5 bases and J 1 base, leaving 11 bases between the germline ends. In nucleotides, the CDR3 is TGTGCCAGTAGTTTTCGACAGGAGAACACTGAAGCTTTCTTT. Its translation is CASSFRQENTEAFF.